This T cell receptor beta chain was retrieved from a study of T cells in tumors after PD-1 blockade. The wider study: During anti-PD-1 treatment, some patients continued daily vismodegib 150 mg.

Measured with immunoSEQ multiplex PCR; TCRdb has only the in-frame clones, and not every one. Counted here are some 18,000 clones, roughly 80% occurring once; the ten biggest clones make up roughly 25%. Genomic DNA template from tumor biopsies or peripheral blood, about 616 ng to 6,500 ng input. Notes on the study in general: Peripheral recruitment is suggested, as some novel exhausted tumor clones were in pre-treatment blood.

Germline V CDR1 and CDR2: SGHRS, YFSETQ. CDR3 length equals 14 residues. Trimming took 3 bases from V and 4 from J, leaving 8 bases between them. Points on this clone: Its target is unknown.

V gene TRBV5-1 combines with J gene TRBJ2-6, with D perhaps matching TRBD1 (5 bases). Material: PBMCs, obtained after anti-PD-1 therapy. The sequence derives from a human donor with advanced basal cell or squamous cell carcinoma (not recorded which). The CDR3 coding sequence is TGCGCCAGCAGCTCAGGGTTAGGGGCCAACGTCCTGACTTTC. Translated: CASSSGLGANVLTF.